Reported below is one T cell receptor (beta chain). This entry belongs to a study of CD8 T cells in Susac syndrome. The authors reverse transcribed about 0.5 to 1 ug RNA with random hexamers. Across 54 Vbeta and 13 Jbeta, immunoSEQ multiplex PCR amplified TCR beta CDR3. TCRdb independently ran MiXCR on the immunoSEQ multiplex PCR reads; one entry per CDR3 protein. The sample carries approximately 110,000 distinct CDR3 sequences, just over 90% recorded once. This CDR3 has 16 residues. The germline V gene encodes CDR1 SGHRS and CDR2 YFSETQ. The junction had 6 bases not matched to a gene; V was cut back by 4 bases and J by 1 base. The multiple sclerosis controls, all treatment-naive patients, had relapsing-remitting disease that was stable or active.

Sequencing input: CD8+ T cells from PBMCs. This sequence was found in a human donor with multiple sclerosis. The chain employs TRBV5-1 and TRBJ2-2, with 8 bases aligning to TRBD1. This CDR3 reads CASSPSGTGNTGELFF. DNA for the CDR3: TGCGCCAGCAGCCCCTCCGGGACAGGGAACACCGGGGAGCTGTTTTTT.